Given below is one T cell receptor beta chain in context. Its antigen is unknown. No quality values exist for individual bases; no much larger clone is one base distant. This entry comes from a study of T cell changes during pregnancy in multiple sclerosis (dated by TCRdb to between 2018 and 2021). Background for the entire study: The study looked at changes in the T cell repertoire across pregnancy in women with multiple sclerosis.

To prepare the library, the immunoSEQ multiplex PCR assay was applied. The immuneACCESS repertoire file appears here via TCRdb, limited to in-frame rearrangements. These files lack a portion of the clones; in checked studies, under half of the deficit traces to unresolved V genes, and the cause of the others is not known. The sample profile shows about 36,000 clones; 70% to 90% of them were found once. The ten largest clones capture roughly 0.56% of the sample. Reading the germline V gene (reference sequence) gives CDR1 LNHDA and CDR2 SQIVND. The CDR3 spans 14 residues, from the cysteine through the phenylalanine. Only the CDR3 DNA is retained, 42 bases long and in frame from the first base. V is cut by 1 base and J by 11 bases, and the space between the germline ends is 16 bases.

This sample comprised CD4+ T cells from peripheral blood mononuclear cells, obtained in the first trimester of pregnancy. This receptor was identified in a female donor with multiple sclerosis, enrolled in a pregnancy study. The receptor chain draws on TRBV19 and TRBJ2-3; too little of a D gene remains to name it. This receptor has the CDR3 CASSIVPRSHWQYF. The DNA sequence follows: TGTGCCAGTAGTATAGTCCCCCGGTCCCATTGGCAGTATTTT.